The sequence of this T cell receptor beta chain was determined in a study of T cells in Graves' hyperthyroidism and ophthalmopathy. Disease lasting under 3 months, a NOSPECS grade of at least 4, and a Clinical Activity Score of at least 3 were features of the ophthalmopathy patients. Criteria for exclusion of patients were uncontrolled infection, other autoimmune disease, pregnancy or lactation. Clinical symptoms, serum thyroxine and TRAb, thyroid ultrasound and orbital computed tomography were used for the diagnoses. V was pared by 5 bases and J by 6 bases, with 10 bases of the junction left unmatched. The CDR3 has 17 residues. Germline CDR1 SGHTA, CDR2 FQGNSA. This clonotype has a count of ten or more. Its antigen remains unidentified. From RNA transcripts, TCR beta CDR3 regions were amplified. Researchers ran a first-round RT-PCR on the TCR CDR3 using the HTBI primer set. MiXCR was run by TCRdb on the multiplex PCR reads, yielding one entry per CDR3 protein. The sample yields roughly 600,000 distinct CDR3 sequences, roughly 15% seen once.

Findings of the study overall: Clonotypes that were expanded in thyroid above 0.001 mostly appeared in blood too.

This chain joins TRBV7-2 and TRBJ2-2, with TRBD2 matching over 12 bases. Input material: blood. The TCR sequence derives from a woman aged 50 to 60 with Graves' ophthalmopathy. For the CDR3, the DNA is TGTGCCAGCAGCGGCACGATGACTAGCGGGAGCCCCGGGGAGCTGTTTTTT. Its translation is CASSGTMTSGSPGELFF.